This TCR beta chain was identified in a study of metastatic and nonmetastatic thyroid tumors. Study at large: Repertoires were compared across blood and tumor or nodule tissue from malignant and benign thyroid patients. Study-level results: The study reportedly found significantly higher TCR beta diversity in malignant thyroid tumors than benign nodules, in blood and tumor.

J was trimmed by 8 bases and V by 6 bases; bases with no gene match: 4. In germline, CDR1 is MNHNS, CDR2 SASEGT. This CDR3 is 13 amino acids long. In the original workflow: Between-group CDR3 differences, defined by clinicopathological status, yielded a distant-metastasis classifier for papillary thyroid cancer. TCRdb reassembled clones from the PCR reads with MiXCR. TCRdb, not the original authors, processed these V and J calls. The sample lists roughly 71,000 clones, around 20% occurring once. Patients underwent thyroid surgery, and none had received any treatment before it. This clone showed up many times. Its antigen is unknown.

The source material was blood. The chain carries TRBV6-1 and TRBJ2-2, with 9 bases lining up with TRBD1. The sequence came from a female donor with papillary thyroid cancer or a benign thyroid nodule (not recorded which). Some clones in this sample may be carry-over from other donors' samples. The CDR3 DNA is TGTGCCAGCAGGGAACAGGGGGCTGGGGAGCTGTTTTTT. Translated: CASREQGAGELFF.